The present entry profiles one TCR beta chain with its context. These data come from a study of PD-1 blockade in classical Hodgkin lymphoma. Time point defined: cycle 4 day 1 (C4D1), after more than five weeks of nivolumab. All patients experienced relapse after autologous stem cell transplantation, and brentuximab vedotin exposure was variable. TCRdb's copy holds only in-frame clones and misses some; the assay was immunoSEQ multiplex PCR. The data hold tens of thousands of clones, with roughly 78% observed a single time. The specimen comprised peripheral blood mononuclear cells (PBMCs), sampled before the fourth cycle of nivolumab. The TCR originated in a human donor with classical Hodgkin lymphoma.

The CDR3 nucleotides are TGTGCCAGCAGCCCGCGGACAGGGGACACTGAAGCTTTCTTT. Protein: CASSPRTGDTEAFF. The rearrangement joins TRBV7-9 to TRBJ1-1; 9 nucleotides match TRBD1. CDR3 size: 14 residues. Trimming at V came to 5 bases and at J to 3 bases, leaving 4 bases not matched to a gene. Germline CDR1 SEHNR, CDR2 FQNEAQ (reference sequence). Full variable domain (rest looked up from reference TRBV7-9 and TRBJ1-1): DTGVSQNPRHKITKRGQNVTFRCDPISEHNRLYWYRQTLGQGPEFLTYFQNEAQLEKSRLLSDRFSAERPKGSFSTLEIQRTEQGDSAMYLCASSPRTGDTEAFFGQGTRLTVV.